This T cell receptor (beta chain) appears in the sequencing data of a study of CD8 T cells in Susac syndrome. Study conclusions and caveats: The study conceded that its TCR sequencing and HLA analysis involved relatively few individuals.

cDNA came from around 0.5 to 1 ug RNA primed by random hexamers. The authors amplified TCR beta CDR3 across 54 Vbeta and 13 Jbeta using immunoSEQ multiplex PCR. One entry per CDR3 protein, called by TCRdb with MiXCR from the immunoSEQ multiplex PCR reads. The data contain some 260,000 distinct CDR3 sequences, roughly 84% of them singletons. The study sequenced TCR beta in blood CD8+ and CD4+ T cells. CD8+ and CD4+ T cells were negatively isolated; TEMRA cells were FACS-enriched. In the case of this clonotype: What it binds is unknown.

Germline values: CDR1 SGHTA, CDR2 FQGNSA. This CDR3 has 17 amino acids. V shed 2 bases, J shed 1 base, and the junction held 11 bases outside the gene matches. Sample: CD8+ T cells from PBMCs. This sequence was found in a human donor with multiple sclerosis. The chain carries TRBV7-2 and TRBJ2-7; 7 nucleotides align to TRBD2. CDR3 region: CASSLKGLGSGSYEQYF. DNA of the CDR3: TGTGCCAGCAGCTTAAAGGGTCTTGGTAGCGGGTCCTACGAGCAGTACTTC.